Each of the 27 T cell receptor beta chains below was sequenced from the same sample in a study of shared clonotypes between healthy human individuals. CD45RO-negative CD8 cells positively selected for CCR7 made up the naive population, which excluded terminally differentiated effector memory CD45RA+ cells. Clones were sequenced by immunoSEQ multiplex PCR, and TCRdb holds only the in-frame ones, with some missing. Of around 2,000,000 clones listed, about 95% were seen once; the top ten hold around 1.1%. The sample comprised naive CD8+ T cells sorted from blood. These receptors were collected from a man between 18 and 29 years old in good health.

This chain connects TRBV14 to TRBJ2-7; no firm D call. CDR3 size: 17 residues. Germline CDR1 SGHDN, CDR2 FVKESK. V was shortened by 1 base and J by 3 bases, with 19 bases between the two germline ends. CDR3 loop: CASSQGIWTENDYEQYF. In nucleotides, the CDR3 is TGTGCCAGCAGCCAAGGAATTTGGACGGAAAACGACTACGAGCAGTACTTC.

The CDR3 nucleotides read TGCGCCAGCAGCCAATTCCCGGAGGCTAGCGGGGCCTACGAGCAGTACTTC. Translated, it gives CASSQFPEASGAYEQYF. The chain couples TRBV4-3 to TRBJ2-7, with 9 bases lining up with TRBD2. CDR1 and CDR2 from the germline V gene are LGHNA and YSLEER. The CDR3 contains 17 residues. V lost 2 bases and J lost 2; bases outside the gene matches: 10.

The V call is TRBV7-8, the J call TRBJ2-7; D call uncertain. The V end was cut by 0 bases, the J end by 4 bases, with 10 bases between. Germline CDR1 and CDR2: SGHVS and FQNEAQ. This CDR3 has 14 amino acids. In nucleotides, the CDR3 is TGTGCCAGCAGCTTAGCGGTCGAGTTTTACGAGCAGTACTTC. The encoded protein is CASSLAVEFYEQYF.

The chain joins TRBV5-1 to TRBJ2-1, with a tentative D call TRBD2 (8 bases). Germline V gene lookup returns CDR1 SGHRS and CDR2 YFSETQ. The CDR3 consists of 17 residues. V was pared by 6 bases and J by 3 bases, with 22 bases between. Here the CDR3 reads CASTPPGGDRIYNEQFF. CDR3 nucleotides: TGCGCCAGCACGCCCCCCGGGGGGGACAGAATCTACAATGAGCAGTTCTTC.

As concerns this clone: Other nucleotide sequences in the sample specify the same CDR3. The CDR3 protein is CASSITGGANYGYTF. CDR3 in DNA: TGTGCCAGTAGTATAACAGGGGGGGCTAACTATGGCTACACCTTC. The chain combines TRBV19 with TRBJ1-2; 8 positions match TRBD1. In germline, CDR1 is LNHDA, CDR2 SQIVND (reference sequence). The CDR3 loop spans 15 amino acids. With 2 bases clipped from V and 0 bases from J, the junction kept 2 bases outside the gene matches.

On this clone itself: Different DNA sequences within this sample yield the same CDR3. The chain couples TRBV6-6 to TRBJ1-4; D gene ambiguous. In germline, CDR1 is MNHNY, CDR2 SVGAGI (reference sequence). The CDR3 length is 14 residues. The V gene lost 6 bases and the J gene lost 0 bases, with 8 bases spanning the gap. The CDR3 region is CASSYTATNEKLFF. The CDR3, as DNA: TGTGCCAGCAGCTACACGGCAACTAATGAAAAACTGTTTTTT.

V usage is TRBV7-3 and J usage is TRBJ2-1, with a possible D match to TRBD2 (6 bases). Germline CDR1 and CDR2: SGHTA and FQGTGA. V was cut by 2 bases and J by 8 bases, with 13 bases left in between. This CDR3 spans 14 amino acids. The CDR3 DNA sequence: TGTGCCAGCAGCTTATCTGGAGGGGAGGATGAGCAGTTCTTC. It codes for CASSLSGGEDEQFF.

The V call is TRBV15, the J call TRBJ2-1, with D perhaps TRBD1 (5 bases). Germline V lookup: CDR1 LNHNV, CDR2 YYDKDF (reference sequence). The CDR3 length is 14 residues. V lost 0 bases and J lost 9, with 12 bases in between. CDR3 bases: TGTGCCACCAGCAGAGAAGGGGTAGGAATTGAGCAGTTCTTC. Protein: CATSREGVGIEQFF.

The V gene is TRBV7-2, the J gene TRBJ2-7; D remains unclear. The germline V gene encodes CDR1 SGHTA and CDR2 FQGNSA. The ends were cut back, 2 bases at V and 0 bases at J, with 17 bases in the middle. The CDR3 totals 17 residues. The CDR3 sequence is CASSLPQDRTSSYEQYF. The CDR3 DNA follows: TGTGCCAGCAGCTTACCCCAGGACCGAACAAGCTCCTACGAGCAGTACTTC.

The V and J genes are TRBV5-6 and TRBJ2-2; maybe TRBD2 (5 bases). The CDR3 is 14 amino acids. V lost 2 bases and J 6 bases, leaving 11 bases between the germline ends. CDR1 SGHDT and CDR2 YYEEEE come from the germline V gene. This chain's CDR3 is CASSFWGAAGELFF. For the CDR3, the DNA is TGTGCCAGCAGCTTTTGGGGAGCGGCCGGGGAGCTGTTTTTT.

The chain employs TRBV27 and TRBJ2-5; TRBD1 might be the D (5 bases). With 8 bases removed from V and 4 bases from J, the gap between germline ends came to 11 bases. The CDR3 has 12 amino acids. Germline CDR1 and CDR2: MNHEY and SMNVEV (reference sequence). CDR3 in amino acids: CASSGSGETQYF. The CDR3 DNA reads TGTGCCAGCTCAGGGTCCGGAGAGACCCAGTACTTC.

The chain is built from TRBV6-1 and TRBJ2-2; no clear D gene. The germline CDR1 and CDR2 sequences are MNHNS and SASEGT. There are 13 residues in the CDR3. The V end lost 8 bases, the J end lost 5 bases, and 12 bases lay between the germline ends. The CDR3 loop reads CASDKEGTGELFF. As DNA, the CDR3 is TGTGCCAGCGATAAGGAAGGAACCGGGGAGCTGTTTTTT.

This chain connects TRBV27 to TRBJ2-3, with 7 bases that match TRBD1. The V gene's germline CDR1 is MNHEY and CDR2 SMNVEV (reference sequence). Unmatched junction bases numbered 13, after V lost 4 bases and J lost 3 bases. The CDR3 loop spans 17 amino acids. CDR3: CASSSFRPQGVTDTQYF. As DNA, the CDR3 is TGTGCCAGCAGTTCGTTTAGGCCCCAGGGGGTTACAGATACGCAGTATTTT.

This clone has only one observation. The same CDR3 can be traced to other DNA sequences in this sample. The chain joins TRBV7-9 to TRBJ2-5; D not certain. The CDR3 has 13 amino acids. The V gene's germline CDR1 is SEHNR and CDR2 FQNEAQ (reference sequence). Trimming left V 6 bases short and J 1 base short, with 9 bases between. The CDR3 nucleotides read TGTGCCAGCAGTCTCACTATCCAAGAGACCCAGTACTTC. It yields the protein CASSLTIQETQYF.

This clone was detected once. The V call is TRBV4-1, the J call TRBJ2-7; possible D gene TRBD1, 6 bases. This CDR3 is built from 15 residues. The germline V and J ends were trimmed by 4 bases and 0 bases, with 13 bases remaining between them. CDR1 is MGHRA and CDR2 is YSYEKL in the germline V gene. The CDR3 is CASSPMGANSYEQYF. CDR3 nucleotides: TGCGCCAGCAGCCCCATGGGGGCCAACTCCTACGAGCAGTACTTC.

V gene TRBV2 combines with J gene TRBJ2-7; 10 bases align to TRBD1. Germline V gene sequence: CDR1 SNHLY, CDR2 FYNNEI. The trim removed 0 bases at V and 3 bases at J, leaving 8 bases unmatched. The CDR3 contains 17 residues. DNA for the CDR3: TGTGCCAGCAGTGAAGCGCTGCGAGGGACAGGGGACTACGAGCAGTACTTC. It yields the protein CASSEALRGTGDYEQYF.

The chain joins TRBV30 to TRBJ1-1, with D perhaps matching TRBD1 (5 bases). Between the trimmed V and J ends, which lost 3 bases and 6 bases, there was a span of 11 bases. The germline V gene has CDR1 GTSNPN and CDR2 SVGIG (reference sequence). The CDR3 is made up of 12 amino acids. CDR3 sequence: CAWRVKGPEAFF. The CDR3 DNA reads TGTGCCTGGAGGGTTAAGGGGCCTGAAGCTTTCTTT. Based on the CDR3 plus reference TRBV30 and TRBJ1-1, the full variable domain is SQTIHQWPATLVQPVGSPLSLECTVEGTSNPNLYWYRQAAGRGLQLLFYSVGIGQISSEVPQNLSASRPQDRQFILSSKKLLLSDSGFYLCAWRVKGPEAFFGQGTRLTVV.

The chain uses TRBV7-9 and TRBJ1-2; maybe TRBD1 (5 bases). The germline V gene has CDR1 SEHNR and CDR2 FQNEAQ (reference sequence). V was clipped by 3 bases and J by 8 bases, with 13 bases between them. The CDR3 is 13 amino acids. DNA for the CDR3: TGTGCCAGCAGCTTGCAGGGAGGGTACGGCTACACCTTC. It codes for CASSLQGGYGYTF.

CDR3 protein: CSVENWAGAISDTQYF. CDR3 in DNA: TGCAGCGTTGAAAACTGGGCGGGGGCCATCTCAGATACGCAGTATTTT. V and J are TRBV29-1 and TRBJ2-3; TRBD2 is a possible D gene (7 bases). Germline V gene data show CDR1 as SQVTM and CDR2 as ANQGSEA. The V end lost 2 bases, the J end lost 4 bases, and 19 bases lay between the germline ends. The CDR3 is 16 amino acids.

The chain combines TRBV13 with TRBJ2-1; possible D gene TRBD1, 6 bases. Trimming pared 4 bases from V and 5 bases from J, leaving 9 bases between. In germline, CDR1 is PRHDT, CDR2 FYEKMQ (reference sequence). This CDR3 region has 13 residues. This CDR3 reads CASSSDRHNEQFF. The CDR3 DNA reads TGTGCCAGCAGCTCGGACAGACACAATGAGCAGTTCTTC.

The V call is TRBV28, the J call TRBJ1-4; a weak D match, TRBD1 (6 bases). Trimming shortened V by 7 bases and J by 4 bases, and 13 bases separated the two germline ends. The CDR3 runs 14 residues. Germline V gene sequence: CDR1 MDHEN, CDR2 SYDVKM. The CDR3 protein is CASIPGVHNEKLFF. The CDR3 nucleotides read TGTGCCAGCATCCCAGGGGTCCATAATGAAAAACTGTTTTTT.

V usage is TRBV4-2 and J usage is TRBJ2-3; no clear D gene. Trimming removed 0 bases from V and 4 bases from J, with 8 bases in between. Germline-derived CDR1 and CDR2 are LGHNA and YNFKEQ. This CDR3 is 14 amino acids long. Here the CDR3 DNA reads TGTGCCAGCAGCCAAGATACCCTGGCAGATACGCAGTATTTT. Residues: CASSQDTLADTQYF.

The CDR3 here is CASSEGTSGSTGELFF. The CDR3 DNA reads TGTGCCAGCAGCGAAGGGACTAGCGGGTCCACCGGGGAGCTGTTTTTT. The J gene is TRBJ2-2, the V gene TRBV9; 12 bases map to TRBD2. The CDR3 runs to 16 residues. Losses at the gene ends were 3 bases for V and 4 bases for J; bases not matched to a gene: 4. Germline V lookup: CDR1 SGDLS, CDR2 YYNGEE.

The genes are TRBV4-3 and TRBJ2-3, with D perhaps matching TRBD2 (6 bases). Trimming took off 8 bases at V and 1 base at J, with 22 bases between the two ends. This CDR3 comprises 17 residues. CDR1 and CDR2 from the germline V gene are LGHNA and YSLEER. CDR3 in DNA: TGCGCCAGCCCTCGACGCGAAGACTGGGGGGGCACAGATACGCAGTATTTT. As protein: CASPRREDWGGTDTQYF.

J is TRBJ2-3 and V is TRBV27; D unresolved. There are 11 residues in the CDR3. V lost 3 bases and J 7 bases, leaving 5 bases between the germline ends. Germline CDR1 and CDR2: MNHEY and SMNVEV (reference sequence). CDR3 sequence (DNA): TGTGCCAGCAGTTTGGCAAATACGCAGTATTTT. It yields the protein CASSLANTQYF.

The chain links TRBV5-1 to TRBJ2-7, with 9 bases fitting TRBD1. The V segment lost 4 bases and the J segment 5 bases; nucleotides outside the gene matches: 7. Germline CDR1 reads SGHRS; CDR2 reads YFSETQ. The CDR3 sequence is 14 residues long. The CDR3 protein is CASSVGTGFNEQYF. The CDR3 region has the DNA TGCGCCAGCAGCGTCGGGACAGGGTTTAACGAGCAGTACTTC.

V and J are TRBV7-9 and TRBJ2-3, with 8 bases matching TRBD2. Looked up from germline, CDR1 is SEHNR and CDR2 is FQNEAQ (reference sequence). The CDR3 contains 16 residues. The trim removed 5 bases at V and 2 bases at J, leaving 9 bases unmatched. CDR3 sequence: CASSPVLAGSTDTQYF. The CDR3 DNA reads as TGTGCCAGCAGCCCCGTCCTAGCGGGCTCCACAGATACGCAGTATTTT.